This T cell receptor beta chain appears in the sequencing data of a study of memory CD4+ T cells and cytomegalovirus serostatus (dated by TCRdb to the late 2010s). Looking at the study overall: The 35 or so healthy Belgian adults in the cohort included 9 who were CMV seropositive and roughly 25 who were CMV seronegative. CD4+ memory TCRbeta repertoires of a Belgian cohort with known cytomegalovirus serostatus were sequenced in order to replicate a published TCR-based CMV serostatus classifier.

The Quick-DNA Microprep Kit was used to extract genomic DNA from the sorted cells. Amplification of TCRbeta DNA was done with the immunoSEQ hsTCRbeta kit, following the protocol from the manufacturer. TCRbeta libraries were sequenced on an Illumina MiSeq instrument. The source study handled its data this way. Removing out-of-frame sequences left approximately 2,000,000 distinct TCRbeta sequences, an average of roughly 67,000 per individual. Each individual was scored according to the count of 160 or so previously reported CMV-associated TCRbeta sequences and the total productive distinct TCRbeta count. A beta-binomial model was reimplemented in Python, and scikit-learn random forests with default parameters were trained on US cohort data. Classifier performance on the Belgian cohort was reported as the median AUC with percentile confidence intervals calculated over 10,000 bootstrap iterations. The immuneACCESS repertoire file appears here via TCRdb, limited to in-frame rearrangements. These files lack a portion of the clones; in checked studies, under half of the deficit traces to unresolved V genes, and the cause of the others is not known. V and J calls plus clone size are reproduced from that table; the DNA served to infer D and trimming. The sample records 75,000 to 95,000 clones, approximately 80% of which are singletons. The ten largest make up around 0.84% of the sample.

The research as a whole found: The original-framework classifier achieved a median bootstrapped AUC of almost 0.97 with a 95% CI of 0.76-1.00 on the Belgian cohort. The results were interpreted as suggesting that the CMV-associated TCR signature is mostly present in the CD4+ memory repertoire. CMV serostatus prediction reached a median bootstrapped AUC of 0.95 with the original framework and 0.91 with a US-trained random forest. Of around 150 previously reported CMV-associated TCRbeta sequences, 55 to 75 appeared in the CD4+ memory repertoires, each in one to five individuals. Only CD4+CD45RO+ memory cells were sequenced, unlike the original study, which covered naive and memory CD4+ and CD8+ populations.

Single viable CD3+CD4+CD8-CD45RO+ cells were sorted as memory CD4+ T cells on a FACSAria II. CMV serostatus was determined with a Roche Elecsys assay detecting serum IgG against CMV pp150, pp28, p38 and p52. After the samples were thawed, total CD4+ T cells were enriched through positive selection using CD4 magnetic microbeads. The samples came from a separate study whose specific focus was interrogating the CD4+ T cell memory repertoire. Peripheral blood mononuclear cells were isolated and cryopreserved following standard operating procedures; serum was stored at -80 °C. Staining used CD3-PerCP (BW264/56), CD4-APC (RPA-T4), CD45RO-PE (UCHT1) and CD8-Pacific Orange (3B5) antibodies, with Sytox blue excluding non-viable cells. Cut back by 1 base and 3 bases, the V and J ends lie 9 bases apart. The germline V gene specifies SGHNT as CDR1 and YENEEA as CDR2. Measured from the cysteine to the phenylalanine, the CDR3 is 14 residues long. Solely the CDR3 DNA is kept, with 42 bases framed from the first base.

About this clone itself: Its antigen is not yet known. No base quality information exists; no much larger clone differs at one position.

Specimen: memory CD4+ T cells from blood. The sequence is built from TRBV11-3 and TRBJ1-1; no D segment can be confidently identified. This clonotype originated in an adult in good health and CMV-seronegative. The sequenced DNA: TGTGCCAGCAGCTTAGGTGGAAGACACACTGAAGCTTTCTTT. Translated, it gives CASSLGGRHTEAFF.